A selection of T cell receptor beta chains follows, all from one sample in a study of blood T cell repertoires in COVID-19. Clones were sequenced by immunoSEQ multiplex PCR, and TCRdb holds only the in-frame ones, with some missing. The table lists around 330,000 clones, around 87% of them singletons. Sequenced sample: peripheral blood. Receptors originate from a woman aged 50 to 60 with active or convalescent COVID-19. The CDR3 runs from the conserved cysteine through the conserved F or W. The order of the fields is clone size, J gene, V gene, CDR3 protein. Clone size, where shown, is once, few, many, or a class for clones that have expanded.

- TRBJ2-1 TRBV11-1 CASSLGQGNEQFF
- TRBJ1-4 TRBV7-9 CASSWGGSTNEKLFF
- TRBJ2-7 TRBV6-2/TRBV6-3 CASSYPWDSTYEQYF
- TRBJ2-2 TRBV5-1 CASSNNRGGTGELFF
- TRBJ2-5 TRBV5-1 CASSPGGAGETQYF
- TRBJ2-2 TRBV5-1 CASSLLRGSGELFF
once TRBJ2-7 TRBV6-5 CASRDGGSGYDEQYF
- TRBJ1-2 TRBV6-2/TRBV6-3 CASSAGGQLKYYTF
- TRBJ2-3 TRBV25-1 CASSGALQPTDTQYF
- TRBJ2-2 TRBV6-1 CASSGSGLAGYTGELFF
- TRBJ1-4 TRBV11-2 CASSLDSSTNEKLFF
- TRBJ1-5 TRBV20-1 CSASRTGYGQPQHF
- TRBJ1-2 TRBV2 CASSRDRVSSLYGYTF
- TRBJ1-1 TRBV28 CASSSRGRRTEAFF
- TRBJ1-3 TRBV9 CASRRSPTGNTIYF
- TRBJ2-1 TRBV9 CASSSQGSGSYNEQFF
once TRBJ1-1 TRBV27 CASSYGLGTEAFF
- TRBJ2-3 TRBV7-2 CASSLARTSGGSDTQYF
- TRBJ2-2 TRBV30 CAWRNRGDGELFF
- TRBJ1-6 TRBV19 CASSVTSSYNSPLHF
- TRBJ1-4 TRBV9 CASSAEFNEKLFF
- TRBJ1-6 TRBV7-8 CASSLTGLENSPLHF
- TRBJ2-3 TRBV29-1 CSALAGEGDTQYF
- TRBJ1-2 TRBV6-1 CASSEDYGPNYGYTF
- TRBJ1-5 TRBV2 CASSVSANNQPQHF
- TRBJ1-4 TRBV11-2 CASSLVRGDEKLFF
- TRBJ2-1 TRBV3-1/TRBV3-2 CASSQELAGGPPVGEQFF
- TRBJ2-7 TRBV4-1 CASSQDQRRHEQYF
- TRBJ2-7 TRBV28 CASSPGTSGYEQYF
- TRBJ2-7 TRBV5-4 CASSFGTSGRDEQYF
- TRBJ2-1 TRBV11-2 CASSLNGLAFEQFF
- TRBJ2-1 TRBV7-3 CASSWGQSSYNEQFF
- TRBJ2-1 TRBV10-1 CASSEPGLAGSYNEQFF
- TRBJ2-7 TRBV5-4 CASSVSGLAWQYF
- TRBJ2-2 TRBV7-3 CASSSDTNTGELFF
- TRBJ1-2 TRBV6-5 CASTKRTGTGYGYTF
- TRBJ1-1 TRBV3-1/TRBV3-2 CASSLQGGTEAFF
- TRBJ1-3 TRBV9 CASSVATGGYSGNTIYF
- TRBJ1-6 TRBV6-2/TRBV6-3 CASSSYGIYNSPLHF
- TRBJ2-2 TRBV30 CAWSKGAGTGELFF
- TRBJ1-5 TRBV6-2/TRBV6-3 CASSYLAWRGTENQPQHF
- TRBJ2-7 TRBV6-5 CASRPGTGDPYEQYF